The T cell receptor beta chain under discussion was sequenced for a study of blood T cell repertoires in COVID-19. Study details: Samples of COVID-19 (acute and convalescent) were obtained from the United States, Italy and Spain. In each case, the material was cDNA or gDNA derived from T cells, B-cell-depleted T cells, or PBMCs.

This clone has only a few counts. Per the original data handling: The assay estimated nucleated cells by amplifying reference gene primers. TCRdb keeps only in-frame clones here, not all; method: immunoSEQ multiplex PCR. V, J and clone size reflect that table, while D and trimming were determined from the DNA. The sample lists roughly 86,000 clones, approximately 82% occurring once. This TCR was sampled from a woman aged 70-85 years with acute or convalescent COVID-19. Sequences were obtained from peripheral blood.

In nucleotides, the CDR3 is TGTGCCAGCAGTCCCGGCCGGGGGAACCCCCACTACAATGAGCAGTTCTTC. It is translated as CASSPGRGNPHYNEQFF. The chain couples TRBV2 to TRBJ2-1, with a tentative D call TRBD2 (6 bases). The CDR3 length is 17 residues. Germline V gene data show CDR1 as SNHLY and CDR2 as FYNNEI. V dropped 5 bases and J dropped 3 bases, with 20 bases sitting between them.